Listed below are T cell receptor beta chains from one sample, sequenced in a study of neurological immune-mediated disorders. TCRdb ran MiXCR on the 5' RACE reads and lists one entry per CDR3 protein. This table has tens of thousands of distinct CDR3 sequences, 2% to 2.5% appearing once. The sample comprised PBMCs. Source of these receptors: a man aged 50-60 years with multiple sclerosis. Both conserved end residues are part of each CDR3. D genes are given only for firm matches. Each size is how often the clone was seen (once, few, many) or a class if it is expanded.

d_call | clone_size | j_call | v_call | cdr3_aa | cdr3_nt
TRBD1 | many | TRBJ2-2 | TRBV29-1 | CSARTGGDTGELFF | TGCAGCGCCAGGACAGGGGGGGACACCGGGGAGCTGTTTTTT
- | many | TRBJ2-5 | TRBV3-1 | CASSQVVLIGRQETQYF | TGTGCCAGCAGCCAAGTAGTATTAATCGGCAGACAAGAGACCCAGTACTTC
- | many | TRBJ2-7 | TRBV9 | CASSLGPPGYEQYF | TGTGCCAGCAGCCTCGGGCCCCCGGGCTACGAGCAGTACTTC
- | many | TRBJ2-5 | TRBV20-1 | CSARRSGETQYF | TGCAGTGCTAGGAGGTCAGGAGAGACCCAGTACTTC
- | many | TRBJ2-1 | TRBV15 | CATSVRMVDEQFF | TGTGCCACCAGCGTTAGGATGGTCGATGAGCAGTTCTTC
TRBD2 | many | TRBJ2-1 | TRBV5-6 | CASSIRGLAGGASSYNEQFF | TGTGCCAGCAGTATCCGGGGACTAGCGGGGGGGGCAAGCTCCTACAATGAGCAGTTCTTC
- | many | TRBJ2-3 | TRBV20-1 | CSARGLLSTDTQYF | TGCAGTGCTAGAGGTCTTCTTAGCACAGATACGCAGTATTTT
- | many | TRBJ1-1 | TRBV20-1 | CSAPGFPNTEAFF | TGCAGTGCCCCAGGGTTCCCGAACACTGAAGCTTTCTTT
TRBD1 | many | TRBJ1-2 | TRBV11-2 | CASSLPGGMRGYTF | TGTGCCAGCAGCTTACCAGGGGGTATGCGCGGCTACACCTTC
- | many | TRBJ1-1 | TRBV7-2 | CASSTGQYTEAFF | TGTGCCAGCAGCACAGGACAGTACACTGAAGCTTTCTTT
- | many | TRBJ2-7 | TRBV18 | CASSPSRGSPLGEQYF | TGTGCCAGCTCACCTAGCCGGGGTAGTCCCCTCGGCGAGCAGTACTTC
- | many | TRBJ1-1 | TRBV4-1 | CASSPQGGTEAFF | TGCGCCAGCAGCCCACAGGGTGGTACTGAAGCTTTCTTT
TRBD2 | many | TRBJ2-1 | TRBV5-1 | CASSPSGGSYNEQFF | TGCGCCAGCAGCCCTAGCGGGGGGTCCTACAATGAGCAGTTCTTC
- | many | TRBJ2-2 | TRBV20-1 | CSAPRWANTGELFF | TGCAGTGCTCCCAGGTGGGCGAACACCGGGGAGCTGTTTTTT
TRBD2 | many | TRBJ2-3 | TRBV20-1 | CSARVPSGDADTQYF | TGCAGTGCTAGAGTGCCTAGCGGGGACGCAGATACGCAGTATTTT
- | many | TRBJ2-3 | TRBV6-2/TRBV6-3 | CASSYSNGDTQYF | TGTGCCAGCAGTTACTCGAATGGAGATACGCAGTATTTT